These 28 T cell receptor beta chains were all obtained from the same sample, sequenced in a study of T cell responses to AZD1222 COVID-19 vaccine. The data were produced by immunoSEQ multiplex PCR, yet TCRdb's version contains in-frame clones alone and is incomplete. Here the sample spans 65,000 to 70,000 clones, 80% to 90% being singletons. Sequencing used peripheral blood, obtained on day 0 of AZD1222 vaccination. The source of these receptors is an adult in good health.

The V call is TRBV4-3, the J call TRBJ2-7, with D perhaps matching TRBD2 (5 bases). CDR1 and CDR2 (germline): LGHNA, YSLEER. The CDR3 is made up of 15 amino acids. Trimming took off 0 bases at V and 2 bases at J, with 11 bases between the two ends. This CDR3 is CASSQESDYTYEQYF. In DNA form, the CDR3 reads TGCGCCAGCAGCCAAGAAAGCGACTATACCTACGAGCAGTACTTC.

The genes are TRBV29-1 and TRBJ1-2; unclear D gene. The V gene lost 3 bases and the J gene lost 7 bases, with 9 bases spanning the gap. CDR1 SQVTM and CDR2 ANQGSEA come from the germline V gene. This CDR3 is 11 amino acids long. The CDR3 loop is CSVDLVGGYTF. In DNA form, the CDR3 reads TGCAGCGTTGATCTTGTCGGTGGCTACACCTTC.

In its sample, this clone was seen once. The chain has TRBV7-6 and TRBJ2-3, with 8 bases identical to TRBD2. Germline CDR1 and CDR2: SGHVS and FNYEAQ. The CDR3 is made up of 15 amino acids. Trimming at V came to 7 bases and at J to 2 bases, leaving 8 bases not matched to a gene. The DNA of the CDR3 is TGTGCCAGCAAAGGTGGCGGGGGGATCACAGATACGCAGTATTTT. This sequence encodes CASKGGGGITDTQYF.

This clone occurred once. The V and J genes are TRBV6-5 and TRBJ1-2; TRBD1 agrees at 7 bases. Germline V lookup: CDR1 MNHEY, CDR2 SVGAGI. With V trimmed by 2 bases and J by 10 bases, 4 bases remained unmatched. This CDR3 has 12 residues. The CDR3 loop is CASSYPGGLYTF. As DNA, the CDR3 is TGTGCCAGCAGTTACCCAGGGGGTCTCTACACCTTC.

V gene TRBV7-6 combines with J gene TRBJ2-3, with 9 positions matching TRBD2. CDR3 length: 15 residues. The V and J ends lost 10 bases and 4 bases, in that order; junction bases with no gene match: 12. The germline gives CDR1 SGHVS, CDR2 FNYEAQ. The CDR3 sequence is CATGSAGGRADTQYF. The CDR3 region has the DNA TGTGCCACCGGATCTGCGGGGGGGAGGGCAGATACGCAGTATTTT.

This clone was seen a handful of times. The chain couples TRBV29-1 to TRBJ1-2, with D hard to call. Trimming shortened V by 1 base and J by 4 bases, and 13 bases separated the two germline ends. CDR1 and CDR2 from the germline V gene are SQVTM and ANQGSEA. This CDR3 contains 14 residues. CDR3 sequence: CSVEVDGSLYGYTF. For the CDR3, the DNA is TGCAGCGTTGAAGTCGACGGTTCTCTCTATGGCTACACCTTC. The variable domain in full, with the rest retrieved from reference TRBV29-1 and TRBJ1-2, is SAVISQKPSRDICQRGTSLTIQCQVDSQVTMMFWYRQQPGQSLTLIATANQGSEATYESGFVIDKFPISRPNLTFSTLTVSNMSPEDSSIYLCSVEVDGSLYGYTFGSGTRLTVV.

The chain links TRBV6-2 or TRBV6-3 to TRBJ1-2, with 8 positions matching TRBD1. The junction had 2 bases not matched to a gene; V was cut back by 2 bases and J by 6 bases. The CDR3 runs to 13 residues. Germline CDR1 is MNHEY and CDR2 is SVGEGT. CDR3 nucleotides: TGTGCCAGCAGTTACGCAGGGGGCGATGGCTACACCTTC. It is translated as CASSYAGGDGYTF.

V and J are TRBV7-9 and TRBJ1-1, with D unresolved. From germline, CDR1 is SEHNR and CDR2 FQNEAQ (reference sequence). The CDR3 covers 14 residues. Trimming left V 1 base short and J 2 bases short, with 8 bases between. CDR3 amino acids: CASSLDGDNTEAFF. The DNA of the CDR3 is TGTGCCAGCAGCTTAGATGGGGATAACACTGAAGCTTTCTTT.

This clone was observed a handful of times. V and J are TRBV12-3 or TRBV12-4 and TRBJ1-2; the D is unclear. The CDR3 runs 12 residues. The V gene lost 6 bases and the J gene lost 2 bases, with 7 bases spanning the gap. The CDR3 nucleotides read TGTGCCAGCAGCCAGAACAACTATGGCTACACCTTC. This translates into CASSQNNYGYTF.

The CDR3 loop is CASNPFRGADEQFF. In DNA, the CDR3 is TGTGCCAGTAACCCCTTCCGGGGGGCGGATGAGCAGTTCTTC. The genes are TRBV19 and TRBJ2-1; tentative D call: TRBD2 (7 bases). The CDR3 extends over 14 amino acids. Per germline, CDR1 LNHDA and CDR2 SQIVND (reference sequence). The ends were cut back, 7 bases at V and 8 bases at J, with 18 bases in the middle.

The genes are TRBV11-2 and TRBJ2-7, with a weak D call TRBD1 (5 bases). V lost 0 bases, J lost 2 bases, and 17 bases lay in between. The CDR3 consists of 17 residues. In germline, CDR1 is SGHAT, CDR2 FQNNGV. This chain's CDR3 is CASSLDQRQLLTYEQYF. For the CDR3, the DNA is TGTGCCAGCAGCTTAGACCAAAGACAGTTACTAACCTACGAGCAGTACTTC. The entire variable domain, with the rest obtained from reference TRBV11-2 and TRBJ2-7, is as follows: EAGVAQSPRYKIIEKRQSVAFWCNPISGHATLYWYQQILGQGPKLLIQFQNNGVVDDSQLPKDRFSAERLKGVDSTLKIQPAKLEDSAVYLCASSLDQRQLLTYEQYFGPGTRLTVT.

The chain uses TRBV5-1 and TRBJ1-2, with D perhaps matching TRBD1 (5 bases). CDR1 is SGHRS and CDR2 is YFSETQ in the germline V gene. Trimming left V 0 bases short and J 5 bases short, with 11 bases between. The CDR3 covers 14 residues. Here the CDR3 reads CASSLDEGRYGYTF. Here the CDR3 DNA reads TGCGCCAGCAGCTTGGATGAGGGGAGGTATGGCTACACCTTC. The entire variable domain, with the rest obtained from reference TRBV5-1 and TRBJ1-2, is as follows: KAGVTQTPRYLIKTRGQQVTLSCSPISGHRSVSWYQQTPGQGLQFLFEYFSETQRNKGNFPGRFSGRQFSNSRSEMNVSTLELGDSALYLCASSLDEGRYGYTFGSGTRLTVV.

Written as DNA, the CDR3 is TGTGCCAGCAGTTTAAGGTCGGGCTACGAGCAGTACTTC. Translation: CASSLRSGYEQYF. This chain connects TRBV27 to TRBJ2-7; D uncertain. Looked up from germline, CDR1 is MNHEY and CDR2 is SMNVEV (reference sequence). This CDR3 has 13 residues. The V end was cut by 2 bases, the J end by 3 bases, with 8 bases between.

This chain joins TRBV6-5 and TRBJ1-2, with a possible D match to TRBD1 (5 bases). Deletions cut 5 bases from V and 4 bases from J, with 17 bases between. Germline CDR1 is MNHEY and CDR2 is SVGAGI. The CDR3 covers 15 residues. The CDR3 here is CASSNTLQEIYGYTF. CDR3 nucleotides: TGTGCCAGCAGTAATACCTTACAGGAAATCTATGGCTACACCTTC.

This chain joins TRBV7-6 and TRBJ2-2, with 10 positions matching TRBD1. The germline V gene encodes CDR1 SGHVS and CDR2 FNYEAQ. The CDR3 spans 17 residues. V trimming: 1 base; J trimming: 6 bases; junction bases outside the gene matches: 8. CDR3 amino acids: CASSLVSRQGAPGELFF. The CDR3 DNA reads as TGTGCCAGCAGCTTAGTCTCCCGACAGGGGGCCCCCGGGGAGCTGTTTTTT.

The rearrangement uses TRBV18 and TRBJ2-4; no firm D call. CDR3 size: 11 residues. V was pared by 6 bases and J by 5 bases, with 5 bases between. Per germline, CDR1 KGHSH and CDR2 LQKENI. Here the CDR3 reads CASSLQNIQYF. The CDR3 DNA reads TGTGCCAGCTCTCTGCAAAACATTCAGTACTTC.

Here the CDR3 DNA reads TGTGCCATCAGTGGGGGCAGGCTCACAGATACGCAGTATTTT. Translation gives CAISGGRLTDTQYF. This chain joins TRBV10-3 and TRBJ2-3; TRBD1 might be the D (5 bases). The CDR3 has 14 amino acids. Deletions cut 4 bases from V and 2 bases from J, with 10 bases between. Per germline, CDR1 ENHRY and CDR2 SYGVKD.

The chain recombines TRBV19 with TRBJ1-5; D is unclear. Germline V gives CDR1 LNHDA, CDR2 SQIVND (reference sequence). The ends were cut back, 7 bases at V and 6 bases at J, with 13 bases in the middle. The CDR3 consists of 13 residues. Here the CDR3 DNA reads TGTGCCAGTATAAGGACGGGAGGTCAGCCCCAGCATTTT. Amino acid sequence: CASIRTGGQPQHF. Complete variable domain (other parts from reference TRBV19 and TRBJ1-5): DGGITQSPKYLFRKEGQNVTLSCEQNLNHDAMYWYRQDPGQGLRLIYYSQIVNDFQKGDIAEGYSVSREKKESFPLTVTSAQKNPTAFYLCASIRTGGQPQHFGDGTRLSIL.

The chain employs TRBV9 and TRBJ1-6; D remains ambiguous. This CDR3 spans 17 amino acids. The V gene lost 1 base and the J gene lost 0 bases, with 11 bases spanning the gap. Germline V gene sequence: CDR1 SGDLS, CDR2 YYNGEE. CDR3 region: CASSVSQESSYNSPLHF. The DNA for the CDR3 is TGTGCCAGCAGCGTAAGCCAGGAGAGCTCCTATAATTCACCCCTCCACTTT.

This chain joins TRBV5-8 and TRBJ1-1; unclear D gene. The V gene lost 2 bases and the J gene lost 3 bases, with 5 bases spanning the gap. CDR1 SGHTS and CDR2 YDEGEE come from the germline V gene. This CDR3 spans 12 amino acids. In DNA, the CDR3 is TGTGCCAGCAGCTTTCCGCACACTGAAGCTTTCTTT. This gives the protein CASSFPHTEAFF.

The rearrangement joins TRBV3-1 (or the pseudogene TRBV3-2) to TRBJ2-5; the D gene is possibly TRBD2 (6 bases). The CDR3 runs 15 residues. Trimming removed 6 bases from V and 2 bases from J, with 16 bases in between. The germline V gene encodes CDR1 LGHDT and CDR2 YNNKEL (reference sequence). The CDR3 bases are TGTGCCAGCAGATCCCTGGCGGGGATACAAGAGACCCAGTACTTC. Its translation is CASRSLAGIQETQYF.

The V and J genes are TRBV5-1 and TRBJ1-4; 8 nucleotides line up with TRBD1. The V gene end was trimmed by 4 bases and the J gene end by 4 bases; junction bases not matched to a gene: 3. The length of the CDR3 is 14 residues. Looked up from germline, CDR1 is SGHRS and CDR2 is YFSETQ. The CDR3 is CASSPDRGNEKLFF. CDR3 in DNA: TGCGCCAGCAGCCCCGACAGGGGTAATGAAAAACTGTTTTTT. Filled out from reference TRBV5-1 and TRBJ1-4, the complete variable domain reads KAGVTQTPRYLIKTRGQQVTLSCSPISGHRSVSWYQQTPGQGLQFLFEYFSETQRNKGNFPGRFSGRQFSNSRSEMNVSTLELGDSALYLCASSPDRGNEKLFFGSGTQLSVL.

The rearrangement joins TRBV5-4 to TRBJ2-5; D is unclear. The CDR3 length is 14 residues. Trimming removed 4 bases at V and 1 base at J, with 11 bases between. Per germline, CDR1 SGHNT and CDR2 YYREEE (reference sequence). CDR3 residues: CASSPGHIQETQYF. The CDR3 DNA follows: TGTGCCAGCAGCCCTGGGCATATCCAAGAGACCCAGTACTTC.

This chain uses TRBV9 with TRBJ2-2, with 7 nucleotides matching TRBD2. The V and J ends lost 0 bases and 1 base, in that order; junction bases with no gene match: 0. The CDR3 loop spans 15 amino acids. Germline V lookup: CDR1 SGDLS, CDR2 YYNGEE. In DNA form, the CDR3 reads TGTGCCAGCAGCGTAGGCGGGGGGAACACCGGGGAGCTGTTTTTT. Its protein product is CASSVGGGNTGELFF.

This clone has a handful of counts. J is TRBJ2-5 and V is TRBV14, with D tentatively TRBD1 or TRBD2 (6 bases each). From germline, CDR1 is SGHDN and CDR2 FVKESK. CDR3 size: 15 residues. V dropped 4 bases and J dropped 4 bases, with 16 bases sitting between them. The CDR3 protein is CASSPTRGAGETQYF. CDR3 bases: TGTGCCAGCAGCCCCACAAGGGGGGCCGGAGAGACCCAGTACTTC.

J is TRBJ1-2 and V is TRBV29-1; 8 nucleotides agree with TRBD1. V was clipped by 7 bases and J by 4 bases; unmatched bases: 5. CDR3 length: 12 amino acids. CDR1 is SQVTM, CDR2 ANQGSEA, per germline. The CDR3: CSAGQAGYGYTF. The DNA for the CDR3 is TGCAGCGCGGGACAGGCGGGCTATGGCTACACCTTC.

The chain joins TRBV20-1 to TRBJ2-1, with no clear D. This CDR3 is 15 amino acids long. Germline-derived CDR1 and CDR2 are DFQATT and SNEGSKA (reference sequence). V lost 3 bases, J lost 7 bases, and 19 bases lay in between. The CDR3 here is CSASLPPGLRNEQFF. CDR3 in DNA: TGCAGTGCTAGTCTACCCCCCGGGCTCCGGAATGAGCAGTTCTTC.

The V gene is TRBV4-3, the J gene TRBJ2-1; D is unclear. The V and J ends lost 5 bases and 0 bases respectively, with 11 bases between them. Germline CDR1 LGHNA, CDR2 YSLEER. The CDR3 has 15 residues. The CDR3 DNA is TGCGCCAGCAGCGACGGCTCGAGCTCCTACAATGAGCAGTTCTTC. Its protein is CASSDGSSSYNEQFF.